The source of this T cell receptor (beta chain) is a study of CD8 T cells in ankylosing spondylitis. Molecular-barcoded quantitative 5'-RACE produced these TCR beta libraries. In TCRdb, the 5' RACE reads were re-called with MiXCR into one record per CDR3 protein. The sample shows hundreds of thousands of distinct CDR3 sequences, roughly a quarter of them seen only once. This CDR3 region has 15 residues. V gave up 5 bases and J gave up 6 bases, with 19 bases separating them. A remark on this clonotype: What it binds is not known.

Study results and limitations: Made up of several highly homologous variants, a TCR beta motif appeared characteristic of ankylosing spondylitis blood.

V is TRBV12-3 or TRBV12-4 and J is TRBJ2-5, with D perhaps matching TRBD2 (6 bases). The sequenced sample was blood, either unsorted or a sorted T cell fraction (not recorded which). The TCR was taken from a male donor with ankylosing spondylitis. CDR3 sequence: CASSPLFSGLKTQYF. Written as DNA, the CDR3 is TGTGCCAGCAGTCCTCTCTTTTCGGGACTGAAGACCCAGTACTTC.